This record looks at one T cell receptor (beta chain) sequence and its context. As yet, its antigen is unknown. The entry originates in a study of STAT3 mutations in large granular lymphocyte leukemia. The wider study: Roughly half of the longitudinally sequenced T-LGLL patients carried detectable canonical activating STAT3 mutations.

Measured with immunoSEQ multiplex PCR; TCRdb has only the in-frame clones, and not every one. The sample shows about 42,000 clones, 80% to 85% of them seen only once. Regarding the study as a whole: Every T-cell large granular lymphocyte leukemia patient had at least one immunodominant TCR beta clonotype. Differing intervals and regimens complicate linking therapy response to clone burden. In about 30% of the 18 patients, new TCR clonotypes emerged after therapy.

This clonotype was sampled from a human donor with T large granular lymphocyte leukemia. Some clones in this sample may be carry-over from other donors' samples. Sequenced input: PBMCs.

The CDR3 loop is CASSFPTGIYGYTF. CDR3 nucleotides: TGTGCCAGCAGCTTCCCGACAGGGATCTATGGCTACACCTTC. The chain employs TRBV7-2 and TRBJ1-2; 7 bases line up with TRBD1. CDR3 length: 14 amino acids. The V and J ends lost 3 bases and 4 bases, in that order; junction bases with no gene match: 5. Germline-derived CDR1 and CDR2 are SGHTA and FQGNSA.